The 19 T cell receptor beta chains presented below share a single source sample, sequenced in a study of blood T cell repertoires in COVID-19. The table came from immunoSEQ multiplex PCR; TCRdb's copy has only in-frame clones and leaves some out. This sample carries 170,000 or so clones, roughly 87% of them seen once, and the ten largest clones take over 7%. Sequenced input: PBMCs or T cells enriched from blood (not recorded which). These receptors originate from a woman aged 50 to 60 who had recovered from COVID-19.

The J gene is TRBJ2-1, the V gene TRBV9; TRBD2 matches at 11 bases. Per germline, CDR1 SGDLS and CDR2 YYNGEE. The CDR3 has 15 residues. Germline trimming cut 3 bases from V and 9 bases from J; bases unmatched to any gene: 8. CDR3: CASSAPPGLAVEQFF. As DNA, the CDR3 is TGTGCCAGCAGCGCCCCCCCGGGACTAGCGGTTGAGCAGTTCTTC.

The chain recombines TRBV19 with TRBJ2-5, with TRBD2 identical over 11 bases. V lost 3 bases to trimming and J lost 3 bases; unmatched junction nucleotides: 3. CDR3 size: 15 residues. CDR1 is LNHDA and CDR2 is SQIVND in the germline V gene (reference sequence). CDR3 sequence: CASSIPGLAEETQYF. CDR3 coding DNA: TGTGCCAGTAGTATCCCGGGACTAGCGGAAGAGACCCAGTACTTC.

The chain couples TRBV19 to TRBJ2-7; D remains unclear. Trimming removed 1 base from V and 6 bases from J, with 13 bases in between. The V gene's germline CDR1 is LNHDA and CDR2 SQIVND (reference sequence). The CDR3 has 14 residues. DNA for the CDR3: TGTGCCAGTAGTATAGCAGACTCCCTTATCGAGCAGTACTTC. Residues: CASSIADSLIEQYF.

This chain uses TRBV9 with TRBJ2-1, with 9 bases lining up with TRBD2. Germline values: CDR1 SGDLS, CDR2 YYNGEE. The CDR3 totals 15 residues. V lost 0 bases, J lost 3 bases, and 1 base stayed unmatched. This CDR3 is CASSVELAGYNEQFF. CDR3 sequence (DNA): TGTGCCAGCAGCGTAGAACTAGCGGGCTACAATGAGCAGTTCTTC.

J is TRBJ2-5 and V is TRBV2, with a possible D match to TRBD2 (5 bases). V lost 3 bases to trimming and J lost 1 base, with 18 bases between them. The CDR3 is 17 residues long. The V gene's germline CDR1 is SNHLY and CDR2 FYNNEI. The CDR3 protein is CASSDRARVASQETQYF. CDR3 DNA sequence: TGTGCCAGCAGTGATAGGGCCCGGGTAGCGAGCCAAGAGACCCAGTACTTC.

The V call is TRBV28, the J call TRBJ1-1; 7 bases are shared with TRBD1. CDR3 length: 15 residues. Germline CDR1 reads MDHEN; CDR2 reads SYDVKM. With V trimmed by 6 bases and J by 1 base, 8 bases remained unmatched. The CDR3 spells CASRSTNRGNTEAFF. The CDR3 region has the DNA TGTGCCAGCAGATCAACCAACAGGGGGAACACTGAAGCTTTCTTT.

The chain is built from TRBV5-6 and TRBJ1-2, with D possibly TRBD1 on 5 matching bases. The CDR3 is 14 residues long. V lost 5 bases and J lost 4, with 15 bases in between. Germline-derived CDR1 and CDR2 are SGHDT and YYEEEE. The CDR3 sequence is CASRSQETFYGYTF. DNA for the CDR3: TGTGCCAGCAGGTCACAGGAGACCTTCTATGGCTACACCTTC.

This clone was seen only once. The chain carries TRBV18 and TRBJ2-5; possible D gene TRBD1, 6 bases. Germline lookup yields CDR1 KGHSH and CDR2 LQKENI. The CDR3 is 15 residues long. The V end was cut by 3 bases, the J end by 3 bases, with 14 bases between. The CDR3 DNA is TGTGCCAGCTCACCCCCACAGGGTGGTGAAGAGACCCAGTACTTC. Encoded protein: CASSPPQGGEETQYF.

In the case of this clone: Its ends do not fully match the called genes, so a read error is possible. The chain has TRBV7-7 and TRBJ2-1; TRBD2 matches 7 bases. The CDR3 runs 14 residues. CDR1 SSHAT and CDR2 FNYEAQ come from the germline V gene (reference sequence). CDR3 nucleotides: TGTGCTAGCAGCTTAGTAAGCGGGACCGGAGAGCAGTTCTTC. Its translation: CASSLVSGTGEQFF.

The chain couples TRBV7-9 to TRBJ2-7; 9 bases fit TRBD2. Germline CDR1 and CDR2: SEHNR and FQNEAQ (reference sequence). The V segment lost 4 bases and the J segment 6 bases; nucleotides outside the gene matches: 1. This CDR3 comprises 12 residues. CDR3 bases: TGTGCCAGCAGCTCTAGCGGGATCGAGCAGTACTTC. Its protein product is CASSSSGIEQYF.

CDR3 residues: CASSHSPTGGLADLWGAKETQYF. CDR3 nucleotides: TGTGCCAGCAGCCACTCCCCTACGGGAGGACTAGCGGACCTCTGGGGAGCAAAAGAGACCCAGTACTTC. The genes are TRBV4-2 and TRBJ2-5, with TRBD2 identical over 10 bases. The CDR3 has 23 amino acids. The junction had 28 bases not matched to a gene; V was cut back by 3 bases and J by 3 bases. The germline V gene encodes CDR1 LGHNA and CDR2 YNFKEQ.

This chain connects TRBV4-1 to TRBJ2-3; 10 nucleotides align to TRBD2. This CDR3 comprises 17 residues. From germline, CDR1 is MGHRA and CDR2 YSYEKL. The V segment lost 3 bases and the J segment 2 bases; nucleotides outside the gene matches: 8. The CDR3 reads CASSHPKREGHTDTQYF. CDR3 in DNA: TGCGCCAGCAGCCATCCCAAGCGGGAGGGCCACACAGATACGCAGTATTTT.

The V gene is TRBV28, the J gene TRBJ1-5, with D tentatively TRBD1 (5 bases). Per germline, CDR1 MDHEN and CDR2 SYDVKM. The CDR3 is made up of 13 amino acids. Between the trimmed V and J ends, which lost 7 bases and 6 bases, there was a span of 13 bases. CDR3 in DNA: TGTGCCAGCACCCGGCCCGGGGGTCAGCCCCAGCATTTT. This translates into CASTRPGGQPQHF.

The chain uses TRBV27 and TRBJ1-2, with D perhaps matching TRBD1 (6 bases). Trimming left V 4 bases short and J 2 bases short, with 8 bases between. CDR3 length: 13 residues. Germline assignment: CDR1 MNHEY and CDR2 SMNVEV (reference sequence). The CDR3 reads CASSSTGNYGYTF. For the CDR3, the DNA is TGTGCCAGCAGTTCGACAGGCAACTATGGCTACACCTTC.

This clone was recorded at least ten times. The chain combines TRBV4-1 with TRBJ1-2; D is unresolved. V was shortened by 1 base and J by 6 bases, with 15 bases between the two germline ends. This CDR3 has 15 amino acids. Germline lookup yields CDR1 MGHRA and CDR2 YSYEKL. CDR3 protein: CASSQVPLREDGYTF. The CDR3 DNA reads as TGCGCCAGCAGCCAAGTCCCCCTAAGGGAGGATGGCTACACCTTC.

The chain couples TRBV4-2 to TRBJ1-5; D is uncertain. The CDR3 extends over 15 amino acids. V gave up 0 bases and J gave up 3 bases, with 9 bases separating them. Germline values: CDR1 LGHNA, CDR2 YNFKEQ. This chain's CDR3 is CASSQEPGLNQPQHF. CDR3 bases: TGTGCCAGCAGCCAAGAGCCAGGACTCAATCAGCCCCAGCATTTT.

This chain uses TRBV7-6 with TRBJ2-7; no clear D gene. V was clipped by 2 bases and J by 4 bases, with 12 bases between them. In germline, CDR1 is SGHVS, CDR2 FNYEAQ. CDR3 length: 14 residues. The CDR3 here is CASSLSDGQYEQYF. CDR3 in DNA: TGTGCCAGCAGCTTAAGCGATGGTCAGTACGAGCAGTACTTC. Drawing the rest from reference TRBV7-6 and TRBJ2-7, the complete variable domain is GAGVSQSPRYKVTKRGQDVALRCDPISGHVSLYWYRQALGQGPEFLTYFNYEAQQDKSGLPNDRFSAERPEGSISTLTIQRTEQRDSAMYRCASSLSDGQYEQYFGPGTRLTVT.

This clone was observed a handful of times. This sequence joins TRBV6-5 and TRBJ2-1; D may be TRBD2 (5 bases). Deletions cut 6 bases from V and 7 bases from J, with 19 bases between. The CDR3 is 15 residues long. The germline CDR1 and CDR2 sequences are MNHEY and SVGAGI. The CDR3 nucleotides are TGTGCCAGCAGGGGAGCGGAGCTAGGTGGGAATGAGCAGTTCTTC. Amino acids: CASRGAELGGNEQFF.

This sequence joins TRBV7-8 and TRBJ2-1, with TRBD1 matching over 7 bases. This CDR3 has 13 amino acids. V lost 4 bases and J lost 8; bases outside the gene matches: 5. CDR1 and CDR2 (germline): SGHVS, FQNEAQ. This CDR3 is CASSWTGFYEQFF. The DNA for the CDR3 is TGTGCCAGCAGCTGGACAGGTTTCTATGAGCAGTTCTTC.